This passage covers 21 T cell receptor beta chains from one sample sequenced in a study of T cell responses to AZD1222 COVID-19 vaccine (dated by TCRdb to the early 2020s). Interpreted using the paper, the time point label stands for: baseline before first vaccination. Library method: the immunoSEQ multiplex PCR assay. In its TCRdb copy, this immuneACCESS table keeps in-frame sequences only and misses some clones. Where compared with another copy, unresolved V genes explain less than half of these, and the others have no known cause. The sample table holds roughly 260,000 clones, of which approximately 93% were seen once. Of the sample, around 0.58% is held by the ten largest clones. Sequencing was performed on peripheral blood, taken on day 0 of AZD1222 vaccination. The receptors come from an adult in good health.

This clone showed up just once. The chain employs TRBV18 and TRBJ1-1; 9 bases line up with TRBD1. CDR1 and CDR2 from the germline V gene are KGHSH and LQKENI. This CDR3 has 15 amino acids. Trimming at V came to 3 bases and at J to 6 bases, leaving 8 bases not matched to a gene. CDR3 in amino acids: CASSPWTGEVSEAFF. CDR3 DNA sequence: TGTGCCAGCTCACCCTGGACAGGGGAGGTATCTGAAGCTTTCTTT. The full variable domain, its missing parts supplied by reference TRBV18 and TRBJ1-1, is NAGVMQNPRHLVRRRGQEARLRCSPMKGHSHVYWYRQLPEEGLKFMVYLQKENIIDESGMPKERFSAEFPKEGPSILRIQQVVRGDSAAYFCASSPWTGEVSEAFFGQGTRLTVV.

This sequence joins TRBV2 and TRBJ2-1, with D possibly matching TRBD2 (6 bases). Trimming took off 9 bases at V and 0 bases at J, with 12 bases between the two ends. The CDR3 loop spans 14 amino acids. Germline V CDR1 and CDR2: SNHLY, FYNNEI. This CDR3 is CASRGTYSYNEQFF. Written as DNA, the CDR3 is TGTGCCAGTCGCGGGACTTACTCCTACAATGAGCAGTTCTTC.

The CDR3 DNA reads as TGTGCCAGCAGCCTCGGACAGGGTGGCTATGGCTACACCTTC. Its protein is CASSLGQGGYGYTF. The gene calls are TRBV28 and TRBJ1-2, with 8 bases matching TRBD1. The CDR3 runs to 14 residues. The V gene's germline CDR1 is MDHEN and CDR2 SYDVKM. Trimming took 6 bases from V and 4 from J; bases not matched to a gene: 7.

V is TRBV4-2 and J is TRBJ1-1; D uncertain. Trimming took off 0 bases at V and 0 bases at J, with 11 bases between the two ends. Germline CDR1 LGHNA, CDR2 YNFKEQ. The CDR3 consists of 16 residues. The CDR3 sequence: CASSQEGSELNTEAFF. In nucleotides, the CDR3 is TGTGCCAGCAGCCAAGAAGGTTCAGAGCTGAACACTGAAGCTTTCTTT.

The rearrangement uses TRBV10-3 and TRBJ1-1; D ambiguous. V was trimmed by 3 bases and J by 1 base, leaving 3 bases between them. Germline V lookup: CDR1 ENHRY, CDR2 SYGVKD. The CDR3 length is 12 residues. The CDR3 loop is CAISETNTEAFF. The CDR3 region has the DNA TGTGCCATCAGTGAAACGAACACTGAAGCTTTCTTT.

J is TRBJ1-1 and V is TRBV28; D is possibly TRBD1 (6 bases). CDR1 MDHEN and CDR2 SYDVKM come from the germline V gene. V was clipped by 6 bases and J by 4 bases, with 18 bases between them. This CDR3 spans 15 amino acids. CDR3 in DNA: TGTGCCAGCAGGTCCCTCCGGGACATACTCACTGAAGCTTTCTTT. It encodes CASRSLRDILTEAFF.

The rearrangement joins TRBV7-3 to TRBJ1-1; no reliable D call. Germline CDR1 and CDR2: SGHTA and FQGTGA. The CDR3 is 15 amino acids. V was clipped by 2 bases and J by 3 bases, with 13 bases between them. CDR3 loop: CASSLQAGTHTEAFF. CDR3 DNA: TGTGCCAGCAGCTTACAGGCGGGAACGCACACTGAAGCTTTCTTT.

This sequence joins TRBV5-1 and TRBJ1-5, with D maybe TRBD1 (6 bases). With 2 bases removed from V and 7 bases from J, the gap between germline ends came to 13 bases. Germline V gene lookup returns CDR1 SGHRS and CDR2 YFSETQ. The CDR3 spans 14 residues. The CDR3 bases are TGCGCCAGCAGCTTAGGGGGGACGGAACAGCCCCAGCATTTT. It encodes CASSLGGTEQPQHF.

The V call is TRBV12-3 or TRBV12-4, the J call TRBJ2-3; tentatively, D is TRBD2 (5 bases). The CDR3 extends over 13 amino acids. Deletions cut 1 base from V and 8 bases from J, with 10 bases between. This CDR3 is CASSLGWAGTQYF. The CDR3 DNA follows: TGTGCCAGCAGTTTAGGATGGGCGGGTACGCAGTATTTT.

This chain connects TRBV28 to TRBJ1-5; a possible D gene is TRBD1 (5 bases). This CDR3 has 15 residues. Trimming pared 5 bases from V and 7 bases from J, leaving 18 bases between. In germline, CDR1 is MDHEN, CDR2 SYDVKM. The CDR3: CASSRVGGPGQPQHF. Here the CDR3 DNA reads TGTGCCAGCAGTCGAGTCGGGGGACCCGGGCAGCCCCAGCATTTT.

The chain couples TRBV20-1 to TRBJ2-7, with D possibly matching TRBD1 (6 bases). The V end was cut by 6 bases, the J end by 5 bases, with 11 bases between. Per germline, CDR1 DFQATT and CDR2 SNEGSKA (reference sequence). There are 11 residues in the CDR3. The CDR3 protein is CSAPKGDEQYF. The CDR3 nucleotides read TGCAGTGCCCCCAAGGGGGACGAGCAGTACTTC.

The chain is built from TRBV6-5 and TRBJ2-7; TRBD1 aligns across 8 bases. Germline CDR1 MNHEY, CDR2 SVGAGI. Trimming took 6 bases from V and 3 from J; bases not matched to a gene: 10. The CDR3 loop spans 15 amino acids. The CDR3 sequence: CASRADRGPIYEQYF. The DNA of the CDR3 is TGTGCCAGCAGGGCCGACAGGGGACCTATCTACGAGCAGTACTTC.

The V gene is TRBV19, the J gene TRBJ1-2; possibly TRBD1 for D (6 bases). There are 15 residues in the CDR3. Germline assignment: CDR1 LNHDA and CDR2 SQIVND (reference sequence). With 5 bases removed from V and 3 bases from J, the gap between germline ends came to 16 bases. The CDR3 sequence: CASSGGQASYYGYTF. As DNA, the CDR3 is TGTGCCAGTAGTGGGGGGCAGGCCTCCTACTATGGCTACACCTTC.

The gene calls are TRBV18 and TRBJ1-4, with a possible D match to TRBD1 (6 bases). Germline CDR1 reads KGHSH; CDR2 reads LQKENI. Trimming took 2 bases from V and 8 from J, leaving 15 bases between them. CDR3 length equals 15 residues. The CDR3 bases are TGTGCCAGCTCACCAGGACGGGACAAAGGGGAAAAACTGTTTTTT. Translating it yields CASSPGRDKGEKLFF.

The chain joins TRBV3-1 (or the pseudogene TRBV3-2) to TRBJ2-1; the match to TRBD2 covers 10 bases. This CDR3 is 16 amino acids long. Germline V gene lookup returns CDR1 LGHDT and CDR2 YNNKEL (reference sequence). V trimming: 1 base; J trimming: 8 bases; junction bases outside the gene matches: 8. The CDR3 loop reads CASSQGPGTSADEQFF. In DNA, the CDR3 is TGTGCCAGCAGCCAAGGCCCCGGGACTAGCGCCGATGAGCAGTTCTTC.

This chain links TRBV11-3 with TRBJ1-1; no firm D call. V lost 3 bases and J lost 8, with 13 bases in between. Germline assignment: CDR1 SGHNT and CDR2 YENEEA. The CDR3 consists of 13 residues. This CDR3 reads CASSLAGSSEAFF. The CDR3 DNA reads as TGTGCCAGCAGCTTGGCGGGATCTTCGGAAGCTTTCTTT.

The CDR3 here is CASSPTSGRAWVGELFF. The CDR3 coding sequence is TGTGCCAGCAGCCCGACTAGCGGGAGGGCCTGGGTCGGGGAGCTGTTTTTT. This chain joins TRBV28 and TRBJ2-2; TRBD2 agrees at 14 bases. CDR3 size: 17 residues. Germline CDR1 is MDHEN and CDR2 is SYDVKM. V trimming: 6 bases; J trimming: 7 bases; junction bases outside the gene matches: 10.

V gene TRBV29-1 combines with J gene TRBJ2-2, with D possibly TRBD1 on 5 matching bases. Trimming shortened V by 4 bases and J by 3 bases, and 12 bases separated the two germline ends. The CDR3 extends over 14 amino acids. The germline gives CDR1 SQVTM, CDR2 ANQGSEA. The CDR3 DNA reads TGCAGCGTTGCCCCAGGGCCCGACACCGGGGAGCTGTTTTTT. Residues: CSVAPGPDTGELFF.

V is TRBV7-2 and J is TRBJ2-7; maybe TRBD2 (6 bases). CDR1 and CDR2 (germline): SGHTA, FQGNSA. V was clipped by 1 base and J by 1 base, with 8 bases between them. This CDR3 comprises 14 residues. CDR3 in DNA: TGTGCCAGCAGCTTAGGGGGGGATTCCTACGAGCAGTACTTC. Protein sequence: CASSLGGDSYEQYF. Looking up the rest from reference TRBV7-2 and TRBJ2-7 gives the full variable domain: GAGVSQSPSNKVTEKGKDVELRCDPISGHTALYWYRQSLGQGLEFLIYFQGNSAPDKSGLPSDRFSAERTGGSVSTLTIQRTQQEDSAVYLCASSLGGDSYEQYFGPGTRLTVT.

The chain combines TRBV5-1 with TRBJ2-1, with 15 nucleotides matching TRBD2. After removal of 4 bases from V and 1 base from J, the junction contained 6 bases not matched to a gene. The CDR3 is 18 amino acids. The germline V gene encodes CDR1 SGHRS and CDR2 YFSETQ. The CDR3 protein is CASSLRTSGGESYNEQFF. The DNA of the CDR3 is TGCGCCAGCAGCCTCCGGACTAGCGGGGGGGAATCCTACAATGAGCAGTTCTTC.

V gene TRBV2 combines with J gene TRBJ2-2, with a tentative D call TRBD2 (6 bases). Deletions cut 7 bases from V and 5 bases from J, with 17 bases between. Germline loops: CDR1 SNHLY, CDR2 FYNNEI. This CDR3 contains 15 residues. CDR3 residues: CASTRDSSPTGELFF. CDR3 coding DNA: TGTGCCAGCACCCGGGACTCTTCCCCTACCGGGGAGCTGTTTTTT.